The next 25 T cell receptor beta chains were all read from a single sample in a study of T cell responses to AZD1222 COVID-19 vaccine (dated by TCRdb to about 2021). In the paper's terms, the time point label means: about 28 days (+/-7) after the second vaccine dose. The library was generated by the immunoSEQ multiplex PCR assay. In TCRdb, the immuneACCESS table is reduced to in-frame sequences with V and J assigned. These tables do not hold every clone; where another copy was compared, an unresolved V gene accounts for under half, and the others remain unexplained. The sample yields about 180,000 clones; about 91% were counted once. The top ten clones comprise roughly 11% of the sample. The sequenced sample was peripheral blood, obtained 28 days after the second AZD1222 dose. The receptors stem from an adult who received the AZD1222 COVID-19 vaccine.

The rearrangement uses TRBV6-5 and TRBJ2-7, with 9 nucleotides matching TRBD1. The trim removed 4 bases at V and 3 bases at J, leaving 10 bases unmatched. Per germline, CDR1 MNHEY and CDR2 SVGAGI. The CDR3 consists of 16 residues. The CDR3 nucleotides read TGTGCCAGCAGTTCCTTTGGACAGGGGATTAGCTACGAGCAGTACTTC. It encodes CASSSFGQGISYEQYF.

This rearrangement joins TRBV19 to TRBJ2-1, with 8 bases identical to TRBD2. The V and J ends lost 5 bases and 3 bases, in that order; junction bases with no gene match: 3. CDR1 is LNHDA and CDR2 is SQIVND in the germline V gene (reference sequence). The CDR3 has 14 residues. The CDR3 loop reads CASSGGTSYNEQFF. CDR3 bases: TGTGCCAGTAGTGGTGGGACTAGCTACAATGAGCAGTTCTTC.

V gene TRBV6-5 combines with J gene TRBJ1-1; D is unclear. This CDR3 has 13 residues. CDR1 MNHEY and CDR2 SVGAGI come from the germline V gene. V was cut by 7 bases and J by 5 bases, with 14 bases left in between. The DNA for the CDR3 is TGTGCCAGCACCGGGATCAGGCGGACTGAAGCTTTCTTT. Its translation: CASTGIRRTEAFF.

The rearrangement links TRBV7-9 to TRBJ1-4; no clear D gene. Looked up from germline, CDR1 is SEHNR and CDR2 is FQNEAQ (reference sequence). The CDR3 loop spans 14 amino acids. The V end lost 4 bases, the J end lost 8 bases, and 14 bases lay between the germline ends. Here the CDR3 reads CASSSDGFEEKLFF. In DNA form, the CDR3 reads TGTGCCAGCAGCTCGGACGGATTTGAAGAAAAACTGTTTTTT.

J is TRBJ2-3 and V is TRBV11-1; D call uncertain. CDR1 is SGHAT and CDR2 is FQDESV in the germline V gene (reference sequence). This CDR3 region has 15 residues. Trimming stripped 0 bases from V and 2 bases from J, with 9 bases between. CDR3 in amino acids: CASSLAHRATDTQYF. As DNA, the CDR3 is TGTGCCAGCAGCTTAGCTCACCGGGCCACAGATACGCAGTATTTT.

This sequence joins TRBV29-1 and TRBJ1-1; weak D call: TRBD1 (6 bases). The CDR3 has 14 amino acids. Germline CDR1 reads SQVTM; CDR2 reads ANQGSEA. Trimming took off 4 bases at V and 1 base at J, with 13 bases between the two ends. The CDR3 DNA follows: TGCAGCGTTGCTGGGGGGGCGTCGAACACTGAAGCTTTCTTT. It is translated as CSVAGGASNTEAFF.

This clone turned up a few times. The CDR3: CASSRKSNTEAFF. The CDR3 DNA is TGTGCCAGCAGCCGGAAGTCTAACACTGAAGCTTTCTTT. V is TRBV12-3 or TRBV12-4 and J is TRBJ1-1; no reliable D call. Trimming removed 6 bases at V and 2 bases at J, with 10 bases between. CDR3 length equals 13 residues.

This chain links TRBV6-5 with TRBJ1-2; TRBD1 aligns across 9 bases. The CDR3 contains 13 residues. The germline gives CDR1 MNHEY, CDR2 SVGAGI. After removal of 8 bases from V and 1 base from J, the junction contained 2 bases not matched to a gene. This chain's CDR3 is CASQTGGNYGYTF. For the CDR3, the DNA is TGTGCCAGCCAGACAGGGGGTAACTATGGCTACACCTTC.

CDR3 nucleotide sequence: TGTGCCAGCAGCTTGCTCTCATCGGGGACAGATACGCAGTATTTT. It is translated as CASSLLSSGTDTQYF. The chain recombines TRBV7-2 with TRBJ2-3, with a possible D match to TRBD2 (5 bases). This CDR3 has 15 amino acids. Germline CDR1 reads SGHTA; CDR2 reads FQGNSA. The germline V and J ends were trimmed by 3 bases and 3 bases, with 13 bases remaining between them. The full variable domain, rest sourced from reference TRBV7-2 and TRBJ2-3, is GAGVSQSPSNKVTEKGKDVELRCDPISGHTALYWYRQSLGQGLEFLIYFQGNSAPDKSGLPSDRFSAERTGGSVSTLTIQRTQQEDSAVYLCASSLLSSGTDTQYFGPGTRLTVL.

CDR3 sequence reads: CASRRKSGFGMNTEAFF. The CDR3 region has the DNA TGTGCCAGCAGGAGGAAGTCAGGGTTCGGCATGAACACTGAAGCTTTCTTT. The chain combines TRBV27 with TRBJ1-1, with a weak D call TRBD1 (5 bases). Germline V CDR1 and CDR2: MNHEY, SMNVEV (reference sequence). V was cut by 6 bases and J by 0 bases, with 20 bases left in between. The CDR3 sequence is 17 residues long.

This clone was detected a few times. The chain combines TRBV7-9 with TRBJ2-7; TRBD1 might be the D (6 bases). The ends were cut back, 7 bases at V and 5 bases at J, with 21 bases in the middle. CDR1 SEHNR and CDR2 FQNEAQ come from the germline V gene (reference sequence). This CDR3 spans 15 amino acids. CDR3 DNA: TGTGCCAGCACCGAGTTGACAGGCGGCCATCACGAGCAGTACTTC. Translated: CASTELTGGHHEQYF. Full variable domain (outside the CDR3, taken from reference TRBV7-9 and TRBJ2-7): DTGVSQNPRHKITKRGQNVTFRCDPISEHNRLYWYRQTLGQGPEFLTYFQNEAQLEKSRLLSDRFSAERPKGSFSTLEIQRTEQGDSAMYLCASTELTGGHHEQYFGPGTRLTVT.

V and J are TRBV2 and TRBJ2-7, with D hard to call. The germline V gene has CDR1 SNHLY and CDR2 FYNNEI. This CDR3 has 16 residues. Trimming took off 0 bases at V and 3 bases at J, with 15 bases between the two ends. The CDR3, as DNA: TGTGCCAGCAGTGAAGCTTACTCGCATTGGAACTACGAGCAGTACTTC. Translated, it gives CASSEAYSHWNYEQYF.

This sequence joins TRBV5-6 and TRBJ1-2; a possible D gene is TRBD1 (6 bases). The germline CDR1 and CDR2 sequences are SGHDT and YYEEEE. V gave up 6 bases and J gave up 2 bases, with 14 bases separating them. This CDR3 contains 14 residues. The DNA for the CDR3 is TGTGCCAGCAACATTGGGACATCGAACTATGGCTACACCTTC. Its translation: CASNIGTSNYGYTF.

The chain recombines TRBV5-1 with TRBJ1-6, with D possibly being TRBD1 (5 bases). Per the germline V gene, CDR1 is SGHRS and CDR2 is YFSETQ. This CDR3 is built from 15 residues. V was trimmed by 0 bases and J by 7 bases, leaving 11 bases between them. CDR3 sequence reads: CASSLDQGGNSPLHF. The CDR3 DNA follows: TGCGCCAGCAGCTTGGACCAGGGTGGGAATTCACCCCTCCACTTT. The full variable domain, its missing parts supplied by reference TRBV5-1 and TRBJ1-6, is KAGVTQTPRYLIKTRGQQVTLSCSPISGHRSVSWYQQTPGQGLQFLFEYFSETQRNKGNFPGRFSGRQFSNSRSEMNVSTLELGDSALYLCASSLDQGGNSPLHFGNGTRLTVT.

The chain employs TRBV6-1 and TRBJ1-2, with D uncertain. V shed 3 bases and J shed 5 bases, with 10 bases lying between them. The germline V gene encodes CDR1 MNHNS and CDR2 SASEGT. CDR3 size: 13 residues. The CDR3: CASSESQTYGYTF. CDR3 DNA: TGTGCCAGCAGTGAGTCACAGACATATGGCTACACCTTC.

J is TRBJ2-7 and V is TRBV5-6; TRBD1 agrees at 8 bases. CDR3 length: 13 residues. The V gene's germline CDR1 is SGHDT and CDR2 YYEEEE. The trim removed 4 bases at V and 2 bases at J, leaving 2 bases unmatched. The CDR3 protein is CASSRTGPYEQYF. The DNA of the CDR3 is TGTGCCAGCAGCAGGACAGGGCCCTACGAGCAGTACTTC.

Many counts were recorded for this clone. The rearrangement uses TRBV27 and TRBJ2-1; D is perhaps TRBD1 or TRBD2 (5 bases each). The CDR3 totals 14 residues. Looked up from germline, CDR1 is MNHEY and CDR2 is SMNVEV (reference sequence). Trimming took off 3 bases at V and 3 bases at J, with 9 bases between the two ends. Here the CDR3 reads CASSFGASYNEQFF. CDR3 DNA: TGTGCCAGCAGTTTCGGGGCAAGCTACAATGAGCAGTTCTTC.

The chain is built from TRBV6-5 and TRBJ1-2; D not resolved. The CDR3 runs to 15 residues. Germline V gene lookup returns CDR1 MNHEY and CDR2 SVGAGI. Deletions cut 2 bases from V and 6 bases from J, with 16 bases between. CDR3 coding DNA: TGTGCCAGCAGTTACGATGCGGGGATTACTGATGGCTACACCTTC. Translating gives CASSYDAGITDGYTF.

The chain uses TRBV1 and TRBJ2-3; the table calls TRBD2, which could not be checked here. TRBV1 is recorded as a pseudogene. The length of the CDR3 is 17 residues. CDR3 in DNA: TGCACCAGCAGCCCCCACCGCCGGACAAGAAACCGCGGGGCGCAGTATTTT. Its protein product is CTSSPHRRTRNRGAQYF.

The chain has TRBV18 and TRBJ1-6, with D uncertain. V lost 1 base to trimming and J lost 0 bases, with 7 bases between them. The CDR3 extends over 16 amino acids. Germline lookup yields CDR1 KGHSH and CDR2 LQKENI. CDR3 sequence reads: CASSPQRGSYNSPLHF. CDR3 bases: TGTGCCAGCTCACCACAACGGGGCTCCTATAATTCACCCCTCCACTTT.

This chain uses TRBV4-1 with TRBJ1-6; D remains unclear. Germline V gene data show CDR1 as MGHRA and CDR2 as YSYEKL. With 0 bases removed from V and 5 bases from J, the gap between germline ends came to 11 bases. CDR3 size: 16 residues. The CDR3: CASSQDSQPNNSPLHF. As DNA, the CDR3 is TGCGCCAGCAGCCAAGATAGCCAGCCGAATAATTCACCCCTCCACTTT.

The rearrangement uses TRBV28 and TRBJ1-2; TRBD1 is a possible D gene (6 bases). Germline values: CDR1 MDHEN, CDR2 SYDVKM. The CDR3 is 13 residues long. V was cut by 7 bases and J by 5 bases, with 14 bases left in between. DNA of the CDR3: TGTGCCAGCAATCGGGGGGGCGGGTATGGCTACACCTTC. It codes for CASNRGGGYGYTF.

V usage is TRBV11-3 and J usage is TRBJ2-1, with D tentatively TRBD1 (5 bases). The CDR3 contains 15 residues. Trimming stripped 5 bases from V and 2 bases from J, with 13 bases between. CDR1 and CDR2 from the germline V gene are SGHNT and YENEEA. The CDR3 reads CASSARGTTYNEQFF. CDR3 in DNA: TGTGCCAGCAGCGCTAGGGGTACCACCTACAATGAGCAGTTCTTC. Filled out from reference TRBV11-3 and TRBJ2-1, the complete variable domain reads EAGVVQSPRYKIIEKKQPVAFWCNPISGHNTLYWYLQNLGQGPELLIRYENEEAVDDSQLPKDRFSAERLKGVDSTLKIQPAELGDSAVYLCASSARGTTYNEQFFGPGTRLTVL.

The rearrangement uses TRBV7-3 and TRBJ2-3; weak D call: TRBD2 (6 bases). Deletions cut 0 bases from V and 2 bases from J, with 18 bases between. The V gene's germline CDR1 is SGHTA and CDR2 FQGTGA. There are 18 residues in the CDR3. The chain's CDR3 is CASSLTLGVLADTDTQYF. The CDR3 coding sequence is TGTGCCAGCAGCTTAACGTTAGGGGTACTAGCAGACACAGATACGCAGTATTTT.

The rearrangement uses TRBV30 and TRBJ1-2; no reliable D call. This CDR3 spans 13 amino acids. The V end lost 3 bases, the J end lost 5 bases, and 13 bases lay between the germline ends. Germline V lookup: CDR1 GTSNPN, CDR2 SVGIG (reference sequence). Written as DNA, the CDR3 is TGTGCCTGGAGGGGGTTGGCTACTTATGGCTACACCTTC. Its protein is CAWRGLATYGYTF.